Listed below are T cell receptor beta chains from one sample, sequenced in a study of blood T cell repertoires in COVID-19. Profiled with immunoSEQ multiplex PCR; TCRdb holds only in-frame clones, not every one. Here the sample spans some 350,000 clones, more than 85% being singletons. The sample comprised PBMCs or T cells enriched from blood (not recorded which). The receptors come from a woman aged 25-40 years who had recovered from COVID-19. Each CDR3 is given with its conserved first and last residue. D genes are given only for firm matches. Clone size is not always given. Where it is, it says once, few, many or a class for expanded clones.

v_call	j_call	clone_size	d_call	cdr3_aa	cdr3_nt
TRBV2	TRBJ2-7	NA	TRBD1	CASSLGQGVTYEQYF	TGTGCCAGCAGCCTGGGACAGGGCGTGACCTACGAGCAGTACTTC
TRBV2	TRBJ2-1	NA	NA	CASRPRVISYNEQFF	TGTGCCAGCAGGCCCAGGGTTATCTCCTACAATGAGCAGTTCTTC
TRBV5-6	TRBJ2-7	NA	TRBD1	CARIRDRVGDEQYF	TGTGCCAGGATAAGGGACAGGGTCGGTGACGAGCAGTACTTC
TRBV24-1	TRBJ2-1	NA	NA	CATSDLAVPYEQFF	TGTGCCACCAGTGATTTAGCGGTCCCATACGAGCAGTTCTTC
TRBV3-1/TRBV3-2	TRBJ1-2	few	NA	CASSQHRGYGYTF	TGTGCCAGCAGCCAACATAGAGGCTATGGCTACACCTTC
TRBV5-4	TRBJ2-5	NA	TRBD1	CASSGTGRETQYF	TGTGCCAGCAGCGGGACAGGGAGGGAGACCCAGTACTTC
TRBV24-1	TRBJ2-4	NA	TRBD2	CATALWREYDKNIQYF	TGTGCCACGGCCCTATGGCGGGAGTATGACAAAAACATTCAGTACTTC
TRBV3-1/TRBV3-2	TRBJ2-1	NA	NA	CASSLSVSGNEQFF	TGTGCCAGCAGCCTGAGTGTGTCCGGCAATGAGCAGTTCTTC
TRBV3-1/TRBV3-2	TRBJ2-1	few	TRBD2	CASSQGDGLAIYNEQFF	TGTGCCAGCAGCCAAGGAGACGGACTAGCGATCTACAATGAGCAGTTCTTC
TRBV28	TRBJ1-1	NA	TRBD1	CASSSGQGNTEAFF	TGTGCCAGCAGTTCTGGACAGGGGAACACTGAAGCTTTCTTT
TRBV6-1	TRBJ2-5	NA	TRBD2	CASSDGLAGAQETQYF	TGTGCCAGCAGTGACGGACTAGCGGGAGCCCAAGAGACCCAGTACTTC
TRBV4-2	TRBJ1-5	NA	NA	CASSQDLVGENQPQHF	TGTGCCAGCAGCCAAGATCTTGTCGGGGAGAATCAGCCCCAGCATTTT
TRBV3-1/TRBV3-2	TRBJ1-4	NA	TRBD1	CASRGDRAATNEKLFF	TGTGCCAGCAGGGGGGACAGGGCAGCAACTAATGAAAAACTGTTTTTT
TRBV7-9	TRBJ2-7	NA	TRBD2	CASSPGTSGYEQYF	TGTGCCAGCAGCCCCGGGACTAGCGGCTACGAGCAGTACTTC
TRBV2	TRBJ2-6	NA	NA	CASISGANVLTF	TGTGCCAGCATCTCCGGGGCCAACGTCCTGACTTTC
TRBV5-8	TRBJ1-2	NA	TRBD1	CASSWGDRELNYGYTF	TGTGCCAGCAGCTGGGGAGACAGGGAACTTAACTATGGCTACACCTTC
TRBV5-6	TRBJ2-7	once	NA	CASSLVAAYEQYF	TGTGCCAGCAGCTTGGTGGCCGCCTACGAGCAGTACTTC
TRBV5-1	TRBJ2-5	NA	NA	CASSPGGALKETQYF	TGCGCCAGCAGCCCTGGTGGGGCCCTAAAAGAGACCCAGTACTTC
TRBV6-1	TRBJ2-2	NA	NA	CASSETGYRYETGELFF	TGTGCCAGCAGTGAAACAGGCTACCGTTATGAGACCGGGGAGCTGTTTTTT
TRBV5-1	TRBJ2-2	NA	NA	CASSLVQGTGELFF	TGCGCCAGCAGCTTGGTTCAGGGGACCGGGGAGCTGTTTTTT
TRBV5-1	TRBJ2-7	NA	TRBD1	CASSLQGQGLYEQYF	TGCGCCAGCAGCCTACAGGGACAGGGGCTGTACGAGCAGTACTTC
TRBV28	TRBJ1-5	NA	NA	CASMVFLRQPQHF	TGTGCCAGCATGGTTTTTTTGCGGCAGCCCCAGCATTTT
TRBV6-5	TRBJ1-3	NA	NA	CASSYRGSSGNTIYF	TGTGCCAGCAGTTACAGGGGTTCCTCTGGAAACACCATATATTTT
TRBV29-1	TRBJ2-7	NA	NA	CSVEDVQTYEQYF	TGCAGCGTTGAAGATGTGCAGACCTACGAGCAGTACTTC
TRBV28	TRBJ2-1	NA	NA	CASSLIAENPYNEQFF	TGTGCCAGCAGTTTAATAGCGGAGAACCCCTACAATGAGCAGTTCTTC
TRBV7-8	TRBJ2-1	NA	TRBD2	CASSPRREGVGNEQFF	TGTGCCAGCAGCCCCCGGAGGGAGGGAGTGGGAAATGAGCAGTTCTTC
TRBV15	TRBJ2-5	once	NA	CATSREGGNIRETQYF	TGTGCCACCAGCAGAGAGGGCGGGAATATCCGAGAGACCCAGTACTTC
TRBV11-2	TRBJ1-1	NA	NA	CASSLVDSLMNTEAFF	TGTGCCAGCAGCTTAGTTGACAGTCTAATGAACACTGAAGCTTTCTTT
TRBV28	TRBJ2-7	few	NA	CATKGKSYEQYF	TGTGCCACCAAGGGGAAGTCCTACGAGCAGTACTTC
TRBV5-1	TRBJ2-7	NA	NA	CASSLEGPGPYEQYF	TGCGCCAGCAGCTTGGAGGGGCCGGGCCCCTACGAGCAGTACTTC
TRBV7-2	TRBJ2-5	NA	NA	CASSLAGGETQYF	TGTGCCAGCAGCTTAGCTGGGGGGGAGACCCAGTACTTC
TRBV7-2	TRBJ2-1	NA	NA	CASSLGPGALDEQFF	TGTGCCAGCAGCCTCGGACCGGGAGCCCTAGATGAGCAGTTCTTC
TRBV19	TRBJ1-6	NA	NA	CASSIGRDSPLHF	TGTGCCAGTAGTATTGGGAGGGACTCACCCCTCCACTTT
TRBV9	TRBJ2-1	NA	TRBD2	CASSVAPFSAGVLDEQFF	TGTGCCAGCAGCGTAGCTCCTTTTTCAGCGGGGGTGCTCGATGAGCAGTTCTTC
TRBV2	TRBJ2-7	NA	NA	CASSEGQTYEQYF	TGTGCCAGCAGTGAAGGACAGACCTACGAGCAGTACTTC
TRBV5-5	TRBJ2-5	NA	NA	CASSSSTGWETQYF	TGTGCCAGCAGCTCCAGTACAGGATGGGAGACCCAGTACTTC
TRBV19	TRBJ1-5	NA	NA	CASSPGFLRRLNQPQHF	TGTGCCAGTAGTCCTGGGTTTCTAAGGCGACTCAATCAGCCCCAGCATTTT
TRBV12-5	TRBJ1-2	NA	NA	CASGLYGGRWRGYTF	TGTGCTAGTGGTTTGTACGGGGGGCGGTGGCGCGGCTACACCTTC
TRBV28	TRBJ2-1	NA	TRBD2	CASSLLNSGNEQFF	TGTGCCAGCAGTTTACTTAATAGCGGGAATGAGCAGTTCTTC
TRBV5-1	TRBJ2-7	NA	NA	CASSSLAGQDYEQYF	TGCGCCAGCAGCTCCCTAGCGGGACAGGACTACGAGCAGTACTTC
TRBV7-9	TRBJ1-1	few	NA	CASSLDFGGRQEVEAFF	TGTGCCAGCAGCTTAGATTTCGGGGGGCGCCAGGAGGTTGAAGCTTTCTTT
TRBV9	TRBJ1-5	NA	NA	CASSVGGGSQPQHF	TGTGCCAGCAGCGTAGGGGGAGGGAGTCAGCCCCAGCATTTT
TRBV18	TRBJ1-3	NA	NA	CASSDTGSSGNTIYF	TGTGCCAGCTCAGATACAGGGAGCTCTGGAAACACCATATATTTT
TRBV7-2	TRBJ2-7	NA	TRBD2	CASSLTSGRQYEQYF	TGTGCCAGCAGCTTGACTAGCGGGAGACAATACGAGCAGTACTTC
TRBV24-1	TRBJ2-1	NA	NA	CATSEENEQFF	TGTGCCACCAGTGAGGAGAATGAGCAGTTCTTC
TRBV27	TRBJ2-2	NA	NA	CASSGTGELFF	TGTGCCAGCAGCGGCACCGGGGAGCTGTTTTTT
TRBV29-1	TRBJ2-7	NA	NA	CSVEDPADWPYEQYF	TGCAGCGTTGAAGATCCGGCGGACTGGCCCTACGAGCAGTACTTC
TRBV21-1	TRBJ1-5	NA	NA	CASSKCGRVPQGCIYQPQHF	TGTGCCAGCAGCAAATGTGGGCGGGTTCCACAGGGGTGTATCTATCAGCCCCAGCATTTT
TRBV28	TRBJ1-1	NA	NA	CASSLPLAGEVGFGTEAFF	TGTGCCAGCAGTCTACCGTTGGCAGGGGAAGTAGGATTTGGTACTGAAGCTTTCTTT
TRBV5-1	TRBJ2-2	NA	TRBD1	CASSLGYGQGPTGELFF	TGCGCCAGCAGCTTAGGTTATGGACAGGGACCTACCGGGGAGCTGTTTTTT
TRBV3-1/TRBV3-2	TRBJ1-3	NA	NA	CASSQDGSPSGNTIYF	TGTGCCAGCAGCCAAGACGGGTCCCCCTCTGGAAACACCATATATTTT
TRBV7-9	TRBJ2-2	NA	TRBD2	CASSLGAGEAGELFF	TGTGCCAGCAGCTTAGGTGCGGGAGAGGCCGGGGAGCTGTTTTTT
TRBV10-3	TRBJ2-1	few	TRBD2	CAIFVVRGGAYNEQFF	TGTGCCATATTTGTCGTTCGGGGGGGCGCCTACAATGAGCAGTTCTTC
TRBV28	TRBJ1-2	NA	NA	CASSEMGLAYGYTF	TGTGCCAGCAGTGAGATGGGCTTGGCCTATGGCTACACCTTC
TRBV28	TRBJ1-1	NA	NA	CASRAQGLEAFF	TGTGCCAGCCGAGCTCAGGGACTTGAAGCTTTCTTT